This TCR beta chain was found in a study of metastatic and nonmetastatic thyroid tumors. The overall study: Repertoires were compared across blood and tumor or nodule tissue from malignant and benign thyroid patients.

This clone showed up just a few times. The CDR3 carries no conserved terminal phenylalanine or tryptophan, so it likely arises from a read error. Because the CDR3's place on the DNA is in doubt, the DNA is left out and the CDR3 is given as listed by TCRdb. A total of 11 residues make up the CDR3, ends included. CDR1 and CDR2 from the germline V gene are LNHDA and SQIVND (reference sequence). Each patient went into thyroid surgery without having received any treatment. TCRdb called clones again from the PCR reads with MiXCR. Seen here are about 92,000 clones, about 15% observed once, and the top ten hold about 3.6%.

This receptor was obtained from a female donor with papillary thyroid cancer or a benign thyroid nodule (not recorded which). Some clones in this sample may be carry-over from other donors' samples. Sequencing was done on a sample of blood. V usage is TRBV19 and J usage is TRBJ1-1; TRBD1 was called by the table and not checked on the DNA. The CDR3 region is CARIILDGGGE.